Following are 16 T cell receptor beta chains from one sample sequenced in a study of blood T cell repertoires in COVID-19. TCRdb's copy holds only in-frame clones and misses some; the assay was immunoSEQ multiplex PCR. The sample includes more than 250,000 clones, around 87% of them seen just once. Material for sequencing was PBMCs or T cells enriched from blood (not recorded which). These receptors were obtained from a woman aged 25-40 years who had recovered from COVID-19.

The J gene is TRBJ2-7, the V gene TRBV18; 9 bases agree with TRBD1. The V gene end was trimmed by 4 bases and the J gene end by 3 bases; junction bases not matched to a gene: 4. The germline V gene encodes CDR1 KGHSH and CDR2 LQKENI. CDR3 size: 14 residues. CDR3 protein: CASSHSGQGYEQYF. Here the CDR3 DNA reads TGTGCCAGCTCACATTCGGGACAGGGCTACGAGCAGTACTTC.

This sequence joins TRBV7-3 and TRBJ2-1; 9 positions match TRBD2. V was clipped by 0 bases and J by 4 bases; unmatched bases: 1. The CDR3 has 15 residues. CDR1 is SGHTA, CDR2 FQGTGA, per germline. The DNA of the CDR3 is TGTGCCAGCAGCTTAACTAGCGGGGGATACAATGAGCAGTTCTTC. It codes for CASSLTSGGYNEQFF.

The chain uses TRBV11-2 and TRBJ2-5; a possible D gene is TRBD2 (5 bases). Germline CDR1 is SGHAT and CDR2 is FQNNGV. V was trimmed by 5 bases and J by 5 bases, leaving 21 bases between them. The CDR3 length is 16 residues. The CDR3 loop is CASSTHRGTPGETQYF. CDR3 nucleotide sequence: TGTGCCAGCAGCACCCACCGTGGAACACCGGGGGAGACCCAGTACTTC.

This clone appeared once. The genes are TRBV9 and TRBJ2-3, with a weak D call TRBD2 (6 bases). Germline-derived CDR1 and CDR2 are SGDLS and YYNGEE. The V end was cut by 0 bases, the J end by 6 bases, with 14 bases between. The CDR3 has 15 amino acids. The CDR3 protein is CASSVEAGRLDTQYF. DNA for the CDR3: TGTGCCAGCAGCGTAGAGGCGGGGAGGTTGGATACGCAGTATTTT.

The rearrangement uses TRBV2 and TRBJ2-5, with D perhaps matching TRBD1 (5 bases). The CDR3 sequence is 13 residues long. V was clipped by 6 bases and J by 4 bases, with 12 bases between them. Germline CDR1 and CDR2: SNHLY and FYNNEI. Here the CDR3 DNA reads TGTGCCAGCAGCCTAGGCAGGGTAGAGACCCAGTACTTC. Its protein is CASSLGRVETQYF.

The chain carries TRBV11-1 and TRBJ2-1; D gene ambiguous. Trimming removed 2 bases from V and 8 bases from J, with 19 bases in between. Per the germline V gene, CDR1 is SGHAT and CDR2 is FQDESV (reference sequence). The CDR3 is 16 residues long. The CDR3, as DNA: TGTGCCAGCAGCTTACAAGGCCGTTCGAGGATCGATGAGCAGTTCTTC. Translating gives CASSLQGRSRIDEQFF.

This clone was counted a few times. The DNA for the CDR3 is TGTGCCAGCAGCTTAGAGGCGGCGTACAATGAGCAGTTCTTC. Amino acid sequence: CASSLEAAYNEQFF. The chain couples TRBV11-3 to TRBJ2-1; D unclear. Trimming cost V 0 bases and J 4 bases, with 7 bases left between them. There are 14 residues in the CDR3. Germline V gives CDR1 SGHNT, CDR2 YENEEA.

The chain employs TRBV13 and TRBJ1-2, with TRBD1 matching over 9 bases. The germline V gene encodes CDR1 PRHDT and CDR2 FYEKMQ (reference sequence). V lost 5 bases to trimming and J lost 6 bases; unmatched junction nucleotides: 7. CDR3 length: 14 amino acids. The CDR3 sequence is CASSTRTGADGYTF. The CDR3 nucleotides are TGTGCCAGCAGCACCAGGACAGGGGCGGATGGCTACACCTTC.

This sequence joins TRBV4-1 and TRBJ2-3; 11 nucleotides agree with TRBD1. The V gene end was trimmed by 4 bases and the J gene end by 4 bases; junction bases not matched to a gene: 7. The length of the CDR3 is 16 residues. The germline gives CDR1 MGHRA, CDR2 YSYEKL. Here the CDR3 DNA reads TGCGCCAGCAGCCCCGGACAGGGGGCGCAGGCAGATACGCAGTATTTT. Residues: CASSPGQGAQADTQYF.

The V and J genes are TRBV19 and TRBJ1-5, with D perhaps TRBD1 (6 bases). V shed 4 bases and J shed 7 bases, with 14 bases lying between them. CDR3 size: 14 residues. Germline lookup yields CDR1 LNHDA and CDR2 SQIVND (reference sequence). CDR3 residues: CASSTNRVRQPQHF. The CDR3 nucleotides read TGTGCCAGTAGTACCAACAGGGTCAGGCAGCCCCAGCATTTT.

This clone was counted between two and nine times. The genes are TRBV28 and TRBJ2-7; 7 nucleotides agree with TRBD1. CDR1 MDHEN and CDR2 SYDVKM come from the germline V gene. The CDR3 has 16 residues. V was pared by 4 bases and J by 4 bases, with 13 bases of the junction left unmatched. DNA of the CDR3: TGTGCCAGCAGTTCCCGCGAACTCAGGGGGTATTACGAGCAGTACTTC. It is translated as CASSSRELRGYYEQYF.

The chain is built from TRBV19 and TRBJ1-1; D is unclear. The V gene lost 5 bases and the J gene lost 10 bases, with 14 bases spanning the gap. The CDR3 totals 12 residues. The germline CDR1 and CDR2 sequences are LNHDA and SQIVND (reference sequence). CDR3 nucleotides: TGTGCCAGTAGTGAGGGCCCCCTGGCAGCTTTCTTT. It specifies CASSEGPLAAFF.

The V call is TRBV19, the J call TRBJ1-5, with D perhaps matching TRBD1 (6 bases). Germline V CDR1 and CDR2: LNHDA, SQIVND (reference sequence). The CDR3 runs 16 residues. Trimming pared 4 bases from V and 3 bases from J, leaving 16 bases between. In DNA, the CDR3 is TGTGCCAGTAGTACCCTAAGGACAGATTTCAATCAGCCCCAGCATTTT. This translates into CASSTLRTDFNQPQHF.

CDR3 coding DNA: TGTGCCTGGAGTATAGGGGTCGGACTAGCGGATTTCGGAGAGACCCAGTACTTC. This sequence encodes CAWSIGVGLADFGETQYF. The V and J genes are TRBV30 and TRBJ2-5; 10 bases align to TRBD2. CDR3 length equals 18 residues. The trim removed 2 bases at V and 4 bases at J, leaving 16 bases unmatched. The germline CDR1 and CDR2 sequences are GTSNPN and SVGIG (reference sequence).

The chain joins TRBV7-8 to TRBJ1-2; D is possibly TRBD1 (5 bases). Germline lookup yields CDR1 SGHVS and CDR2 FQNEAQ. V was cut by 2 bases and J by 0 bases, with 13 bases left in between. The CDR3 has 16 amino acids. The CDR3 DNA is TGTGCCAGCAGCTTAACGGGGGGGTCTGCTAACTATGGCTACACCTTC. Amino acids: CASSLTGGSANYGYTF.

The chain uses TRBV7-2 and TRBJ1-1; D ambiguous. Germline-derived CDR1 and CDR2 are SGHTA and FQGNSA. The CDR3 runs 13 residues. Between the trimmed V and J ends, which lost 2 bases and 4 bases, there was a span of 8 bases. The CDR3 sequence: CASSLPVVTEAFF. The CDR3 nucleotides are TGTGCCAGCAGCTTACCCGTTGTCACTGAAGCTTTCTTT.